This TCR beta chain was recovered during a study of T cells after yellow fever vaccination. Study-wide results and caveats: From the bulk population, abundant clonotypes could contaminate and appear within FACS-sorted repertoires. It was a weaker secondary response, yet one that peaked faster, at day 5 versus 15. Post-booster samples contained most primary-vaccination clones (approximately 95% CD4, about 90% CD8).

5'RACE template switching generated TCR cDNA, adding a universal primer site and UMIs. Each CDR3 protein gets one entry after TCRdb re-called the 5' RACE reads with MiXCR. The sample holds some 200,000 distinct CDR3 sequences, 9.5% to 11% seen once. V lost 2 bases and J 5 bases, leaving 10 bases between the germline ends. This CDR3 region has 14 residues. CDR1 and CDR2 (germline): MDHEN, SYDVKM. A word on this clonotype: The antigen is unknown.

This clonotype was obtained from a man between 18 and 29 years old who received the YFV17D yellow fever vaccine. The rearrangement joins TRBV28 to TRBJ2-1, with a tentative D call TRBD2 (6 bases). Sequencing used CD8+ T cells sorted from PBMCs, obtained 15 days after the yellow fever booster vaccination. The CDR3 sequence is CASSLNGRNNEQFF. DNA of the CDR3: TGTGCCAGCAGTTTAAACGGGAGAAACAATGAGCAGTTCTTC.